This T cell receptor (beta chain) was documented in a study of CD8 T cells in Susac syndrome. General study findings and limits: The study recognized that the number of individuals in its TCR sequencing and HLA analysis was relatively small.

Sequencing targeted TCR beta in T cells from blood (CD8+ and CD4+). Negative isolation yielded the CD8+ and CD4+ T cells, while FACS enriched the TEMRA cells. The germline V and J ends were trimmed by 1 base and 5 bases, with 6 bases remaining between them. Germline loops: CDR1 MNHEY, CDR2 SMNVEV (reference sequence). The CDR3 totals 13 residues. An amount of RNA that ranged from roughly 0.5 to 1 ug was reverse transcribed with random hexamers. Amplification of TCR beta CDR3 was carried out by immunoSEQ multiplex PCR, which covered 54 Vbeta and 13 Jbeta segments. TCRdb called the immunoSEQ multiplex PCR reads again in MiXCR, with one record for every CDR3 protein. The sample lists about 140,000 distinct CDR3 sequences, approximately 96% occurring once. To note about this clonotype: What it recognizes is unknown.

The chain joins TRBV27 to TRBJ2-1; TRBD1 is a possible D gene (5 bases). The sequence was collected from a human donor with multiple sclerosis. Material: CD4+ T cells from PBMCs. In DNA form, the CDR3 reads TGTGCCAGCAGTTTATACAGGAACAATGAGCAGTTCTTC. This encodes CASSLYRNNEQFF.